This TCR beta chain was profiled in a study of T cell changes during pregnancy in multiple sclerosis. The method was immunoSEQ multiplex PCR; TCRdb's version includes in-frame clones alone and lacks a portion of them. The sample lists tens of thousands of clones, over 85% seen once, with roughly 1.2% in the top ten. CDR1 is MDHEN, CDR2 SYDVKM, per germline. V lost 6 bases to trimming and J lost 10 bases, with 16 bases between them. The CDR3 covers 13 residues. The V and J genes are TRBV28 and TRBJ1-5; D perhaps matches TRBD1 (5 bases). The TCR comes from a female donor with multiple sclerosis, enrolled in a pregnancy study. Material: peripheral blood, obtained in the third trimester of pregnancy. Here the CDR3 DNA reads TGTGCCAGCAGCCCCCAGACAGACTTTCCCCAGCATTTT. This gives the protein CASSPQTDFPQHF. Variable domain in full (rest from reference TRBV28 and TRBJ1-5): DVKVTQSSRYLVKRTGEKVFLECVQDMDHENMFWYRQDPGLGLRLIYFSYDVKMKEKGDIPEGYSVSREKKERFSLILESASTNQTSMYLCASSPQTDFPQHFGDGTRLSIL.